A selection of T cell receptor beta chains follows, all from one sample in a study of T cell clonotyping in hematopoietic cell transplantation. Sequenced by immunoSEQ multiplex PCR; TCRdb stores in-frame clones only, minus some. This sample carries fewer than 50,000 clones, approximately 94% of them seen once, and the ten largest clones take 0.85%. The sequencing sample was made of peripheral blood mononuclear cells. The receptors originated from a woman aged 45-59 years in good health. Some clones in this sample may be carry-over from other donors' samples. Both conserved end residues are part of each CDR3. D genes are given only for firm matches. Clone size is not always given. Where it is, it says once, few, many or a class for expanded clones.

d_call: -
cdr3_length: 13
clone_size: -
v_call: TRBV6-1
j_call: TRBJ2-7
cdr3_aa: CASSVVREYEQYF
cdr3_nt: TGTGCCAGCAGTGTTGTCAGGGAATACGAGCAGTACTTC

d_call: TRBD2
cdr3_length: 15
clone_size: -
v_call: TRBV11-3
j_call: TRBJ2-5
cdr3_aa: CASSLDGTSGETQYF
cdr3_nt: TGTGCCAGCAGCTTGGATGGGACTAGTGGTGAGACCCAGTACTTC

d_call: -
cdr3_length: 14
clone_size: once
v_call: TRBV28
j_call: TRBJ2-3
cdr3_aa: CASSGGAGTDTQYF
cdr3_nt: TGTGCCAGCAGTGGGGGCGCTGGCACAGATACGCAGTATTTT

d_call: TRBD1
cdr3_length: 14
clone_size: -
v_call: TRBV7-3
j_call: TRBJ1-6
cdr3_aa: CASSPGGLGSPLHF
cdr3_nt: TGTGCCAGCAGCCCAGGGGGGTTGGGGTCACCCCTCCACTTT

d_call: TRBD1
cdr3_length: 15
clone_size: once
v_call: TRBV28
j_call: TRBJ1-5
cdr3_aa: CASRKQGTRSQPQHF
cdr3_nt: TGTGCCAGCAGAAAACAGGGGACCCGGAGTCAGCCCCAGCATTTT

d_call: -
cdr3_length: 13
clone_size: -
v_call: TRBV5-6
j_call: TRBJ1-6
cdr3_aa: CASSLTENSPLHF
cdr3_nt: TGTGCCAGCAGCTTAACGGAGAATTCACCCCTCCACTTT

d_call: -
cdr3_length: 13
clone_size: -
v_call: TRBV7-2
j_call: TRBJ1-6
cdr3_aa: CASRSDGNSPLHF
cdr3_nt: TGTGCCAGCCGCTCGGATGGGAATTCACCCCTCCACTTT

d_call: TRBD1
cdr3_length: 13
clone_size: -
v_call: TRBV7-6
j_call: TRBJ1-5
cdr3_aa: CASSPDRNQPQHF
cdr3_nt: TGTGCCAGCAGCCCGGACAGGAATCAGCCCCAGCATTTT

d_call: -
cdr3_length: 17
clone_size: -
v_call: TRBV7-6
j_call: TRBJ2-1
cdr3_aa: CASSLAGGEISYNEQFF
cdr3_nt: TGTGCCAGCAGCTTAGCCGGCGGCGAAATCTCCTACAATGAGCAGTTCTTC

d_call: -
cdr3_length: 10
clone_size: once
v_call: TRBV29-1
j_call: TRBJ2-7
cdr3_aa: CSVADYEQYF
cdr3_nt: TGCAGCGTTGCCGATTACGAGCAGTACTTC

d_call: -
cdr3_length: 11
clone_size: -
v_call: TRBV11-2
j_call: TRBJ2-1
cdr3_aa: CASSVYNEQFF
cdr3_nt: TGTGCCAGCAGCGTTTACAATGAGCAGTTCTTC

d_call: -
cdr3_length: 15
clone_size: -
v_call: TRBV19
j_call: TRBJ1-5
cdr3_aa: CASSMVTHSNQPQHF
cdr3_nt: TGTGCCAGTAGTATGGTCACACATAGCAATCAGCCCCAGCATTTT

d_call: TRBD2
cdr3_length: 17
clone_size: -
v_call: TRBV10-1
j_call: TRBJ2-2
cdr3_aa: CASKTPPSGGYTGELFF
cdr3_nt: TGCGCCAGCAAAACACCCCCCAGCGGGGGATACACCGGGGAGCTGTTTTTT

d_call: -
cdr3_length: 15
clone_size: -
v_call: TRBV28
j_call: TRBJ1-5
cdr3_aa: CARTTRGDCNQPQHF
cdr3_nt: TGTGCCCGGACCACCCGGGGGGATTGCAATCAGCCCCAGCATTTT

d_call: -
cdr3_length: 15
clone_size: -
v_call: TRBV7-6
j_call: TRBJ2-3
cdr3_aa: CASSLRLAGTYTQYF
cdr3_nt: TGTGCCAGCAGCTTAAGGCTGGCGGGCACATATACGCAGTATTTT

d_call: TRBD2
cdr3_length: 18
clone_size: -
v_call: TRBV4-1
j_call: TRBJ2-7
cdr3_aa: CASSQVGGSSLLSYEQYF
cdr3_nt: TGCGCCAGCAGCCAAGTCGGCGGGAGCTCCCTCCTCTCCTACGAGCAGTACTTC

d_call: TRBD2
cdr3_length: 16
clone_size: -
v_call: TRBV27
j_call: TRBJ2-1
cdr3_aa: CASSPSSGDSYNEQFF
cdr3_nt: TGTGCCAGCAGTCCCAGTAGCGGGGACTCCTACAATGAGCAGTTCTTC

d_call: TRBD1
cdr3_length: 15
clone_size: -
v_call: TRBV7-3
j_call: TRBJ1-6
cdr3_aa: CASSLAGGYNSPLHF
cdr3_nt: TGTGCCAGCAGCTTAGCAGGGGGCTATAATTCACCCCTCCACTTT

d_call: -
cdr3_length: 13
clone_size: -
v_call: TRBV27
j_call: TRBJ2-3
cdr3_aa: CASSLGGTDTQYF
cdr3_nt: TGTGCCAGCAGTTTAGGGGGGACAGATACGCAGTATTTT

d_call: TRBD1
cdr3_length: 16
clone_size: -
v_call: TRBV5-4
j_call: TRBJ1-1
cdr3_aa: CASSLGQGDPNTEAFF
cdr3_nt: TGTGCCAGCAGCCTGGGACAGGGAGACCCGAACACTGAAGCTTTCTTT